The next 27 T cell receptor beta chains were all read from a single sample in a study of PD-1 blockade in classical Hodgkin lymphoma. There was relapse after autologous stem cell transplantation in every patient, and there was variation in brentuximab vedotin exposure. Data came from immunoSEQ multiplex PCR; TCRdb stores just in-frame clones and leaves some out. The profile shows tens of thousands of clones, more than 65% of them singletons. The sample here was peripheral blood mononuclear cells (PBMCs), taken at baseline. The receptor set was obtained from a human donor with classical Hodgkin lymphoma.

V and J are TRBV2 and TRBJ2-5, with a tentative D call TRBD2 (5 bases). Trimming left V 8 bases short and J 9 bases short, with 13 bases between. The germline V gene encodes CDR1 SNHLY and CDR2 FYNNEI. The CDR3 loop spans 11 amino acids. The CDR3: CASSREQSQYF. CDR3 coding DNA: TGTGCCAGCTCGAGGGAGCAGTCCCAGTACTTC.

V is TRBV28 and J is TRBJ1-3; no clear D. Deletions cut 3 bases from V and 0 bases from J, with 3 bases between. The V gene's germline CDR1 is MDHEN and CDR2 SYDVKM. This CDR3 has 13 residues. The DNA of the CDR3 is TGTGCCAGCAGTTTGCCCTCTGGAAACACCATATATTTT. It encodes CASSLPSGNTIYF.

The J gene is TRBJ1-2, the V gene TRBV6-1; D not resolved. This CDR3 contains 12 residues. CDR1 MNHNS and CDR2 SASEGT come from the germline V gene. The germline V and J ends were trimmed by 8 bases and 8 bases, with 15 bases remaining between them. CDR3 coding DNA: TGTGCCAGCTTTAATGGCGCGGTCGGCTACACCTTC. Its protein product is CASFNGAVGYTF.

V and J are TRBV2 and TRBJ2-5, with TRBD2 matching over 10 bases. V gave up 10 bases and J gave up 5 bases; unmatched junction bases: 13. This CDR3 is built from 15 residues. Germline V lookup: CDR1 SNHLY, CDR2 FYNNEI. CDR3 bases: TGTGCCACCAGAGAAGAAGCGGGAGGGAGTGAGACCCAGTACTTC. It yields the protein CATREEAGGSETQYF. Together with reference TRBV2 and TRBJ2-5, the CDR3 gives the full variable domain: EPEVTQTPSHQVTQMGQEVILRCVPISNHLYFYWYRQILGQKVEFLVSFYNNEISEKSEIFDDQFSVERPDGSNFTLKIRSTKLEDSAMYFCATREEAGGSETQYFGPGTRLLVL.

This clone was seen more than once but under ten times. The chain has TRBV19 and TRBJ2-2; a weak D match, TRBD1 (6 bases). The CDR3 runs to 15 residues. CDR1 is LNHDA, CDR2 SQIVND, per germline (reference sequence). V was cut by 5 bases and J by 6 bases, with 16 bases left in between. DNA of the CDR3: TGTGCCAGTAGTTTGTTTGGGGGCCTTTCCGGGGAGCTGTTTTTT. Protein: CASSLFGGLSGELFF.

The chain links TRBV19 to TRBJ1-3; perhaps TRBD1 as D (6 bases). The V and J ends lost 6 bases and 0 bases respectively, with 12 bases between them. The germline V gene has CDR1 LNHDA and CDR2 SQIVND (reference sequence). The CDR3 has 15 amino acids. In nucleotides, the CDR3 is TGTGCCAGTAGCTACGGGGGCAGCTCTGGAAACACCATATATTTT. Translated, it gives CASSYGGSSGNTIYF.

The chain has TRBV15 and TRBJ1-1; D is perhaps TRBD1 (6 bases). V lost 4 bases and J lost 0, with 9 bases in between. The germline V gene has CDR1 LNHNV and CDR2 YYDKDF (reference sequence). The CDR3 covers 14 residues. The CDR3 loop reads CATSTGDMNTEAFF. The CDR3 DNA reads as TGTGCCACCAGCACGGGGGACATGAACACTGAAGCTTTCTTT.

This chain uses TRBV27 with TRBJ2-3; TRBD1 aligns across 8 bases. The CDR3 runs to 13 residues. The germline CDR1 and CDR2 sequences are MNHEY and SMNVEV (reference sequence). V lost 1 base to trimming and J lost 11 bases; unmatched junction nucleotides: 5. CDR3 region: CASSLLGDRGQYF. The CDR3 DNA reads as TGTGCCAGCAGTTTATTGGGTGACAGGGGGCAGTATTTT.

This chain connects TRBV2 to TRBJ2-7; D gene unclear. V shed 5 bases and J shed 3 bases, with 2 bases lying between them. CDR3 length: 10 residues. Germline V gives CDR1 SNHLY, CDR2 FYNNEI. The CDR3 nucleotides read TGTGCCAGCAGTTTCTACGAGCAGTACGTC. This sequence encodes CASSFYEQYV.

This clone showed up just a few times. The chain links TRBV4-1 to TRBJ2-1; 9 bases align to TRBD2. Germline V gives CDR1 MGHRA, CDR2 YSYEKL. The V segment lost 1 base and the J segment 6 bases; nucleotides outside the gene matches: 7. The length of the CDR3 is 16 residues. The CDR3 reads CASSQVGGREVNEQFF. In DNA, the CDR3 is TGCGCCAGCAGCCAAGTCGGCGGGAGGGAGGTCAATGAGCAGTTCTTC.

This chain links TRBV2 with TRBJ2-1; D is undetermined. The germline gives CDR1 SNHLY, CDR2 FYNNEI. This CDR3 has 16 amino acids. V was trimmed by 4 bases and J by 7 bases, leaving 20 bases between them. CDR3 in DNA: TGTGCCAGCAGTGCCTACCCGGGCCTAGGAAGTAATGAGCAGTTCTTC. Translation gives CASSAYPGLGSNEQFF.

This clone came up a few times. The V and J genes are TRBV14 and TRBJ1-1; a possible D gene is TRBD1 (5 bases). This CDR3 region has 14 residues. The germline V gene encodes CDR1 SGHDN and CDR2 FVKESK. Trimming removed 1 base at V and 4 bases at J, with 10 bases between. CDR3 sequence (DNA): TGTGCCAGCAGCCAAGGCCAGGGTTTCACTGAAGCTTTCTTT. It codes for CASSQGQGFTEAFF.

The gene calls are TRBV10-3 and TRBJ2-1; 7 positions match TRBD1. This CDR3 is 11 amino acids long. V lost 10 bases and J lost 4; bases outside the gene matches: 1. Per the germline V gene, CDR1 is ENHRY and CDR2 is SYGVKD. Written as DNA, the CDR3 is TGTGCCACGGGACAGTACAATGAGCAGTTCTTC. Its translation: CATGQYNEQFF.

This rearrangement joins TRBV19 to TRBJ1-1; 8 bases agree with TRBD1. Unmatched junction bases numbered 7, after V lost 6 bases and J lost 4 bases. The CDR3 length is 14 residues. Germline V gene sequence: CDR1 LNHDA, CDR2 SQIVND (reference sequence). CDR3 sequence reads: CASSQGALGTEAFF. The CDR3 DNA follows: TGTGCCAGTAGCCAGGGGGCGTTGGGCACTGAAGCTTTCTTT.

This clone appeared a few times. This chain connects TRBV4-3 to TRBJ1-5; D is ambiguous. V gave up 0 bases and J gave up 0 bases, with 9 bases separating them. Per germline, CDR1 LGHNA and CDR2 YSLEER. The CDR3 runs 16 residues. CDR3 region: CASSQDRVLSNQPQHF. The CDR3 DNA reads TGCGCCAGCAGCCAAGACCGGGTCCTTAGCAATCAGCCCCAGCATTTT.

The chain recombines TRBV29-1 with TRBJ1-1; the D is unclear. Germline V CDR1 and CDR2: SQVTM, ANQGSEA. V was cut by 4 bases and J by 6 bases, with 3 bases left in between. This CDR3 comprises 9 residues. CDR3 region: CSVGPEAFF. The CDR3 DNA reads TGCAGCGTTGGTCCTGAAGCTTTCTTT.

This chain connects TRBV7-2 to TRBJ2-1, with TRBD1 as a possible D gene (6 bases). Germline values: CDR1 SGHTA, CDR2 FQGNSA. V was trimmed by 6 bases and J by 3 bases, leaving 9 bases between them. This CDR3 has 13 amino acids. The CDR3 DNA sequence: TGTGCCAGCAGTTGGACAGACTACAATGAGCAGTTCTTC. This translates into CASSWTDYNEQFF.

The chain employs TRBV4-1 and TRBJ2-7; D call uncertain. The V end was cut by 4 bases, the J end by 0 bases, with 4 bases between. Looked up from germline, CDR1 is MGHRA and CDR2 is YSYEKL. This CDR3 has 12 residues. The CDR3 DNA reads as TGCGCCAGCAGCCCTAGCTCCTACGAGCAGTACTTC. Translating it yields CASSPSSYEQYF.

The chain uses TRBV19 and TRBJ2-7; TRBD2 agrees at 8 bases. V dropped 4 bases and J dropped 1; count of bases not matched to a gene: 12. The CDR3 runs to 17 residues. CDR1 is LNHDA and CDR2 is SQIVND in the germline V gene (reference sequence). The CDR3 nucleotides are TGTGCCAGTAGTACGAACTTAGCGGGAAGCCCTTCCTACGAGCAGTACGTC. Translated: CASSTNLAGSPSYEQYV.

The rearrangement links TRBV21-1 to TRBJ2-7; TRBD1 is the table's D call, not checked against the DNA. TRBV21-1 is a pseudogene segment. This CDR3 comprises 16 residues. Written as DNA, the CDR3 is TGTGCCAGCAGCAAAGGGGTCAGGGTGAGCTCCTACGAGCAGTACGTC. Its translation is CASSKGVRVSSYEQYV.

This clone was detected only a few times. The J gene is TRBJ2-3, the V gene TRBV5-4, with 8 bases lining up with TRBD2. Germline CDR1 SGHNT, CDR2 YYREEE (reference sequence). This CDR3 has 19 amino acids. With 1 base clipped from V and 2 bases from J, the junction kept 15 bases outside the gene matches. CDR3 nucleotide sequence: TGTGCCAGCAGCTTGTCGGCTAGCGGGTCCCCGCTTAACACAGATACGCAGTATTTT. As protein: CASSLSASGSPLNTDTQYF. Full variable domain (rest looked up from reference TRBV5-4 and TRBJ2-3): ETGVTQSPTHLIKTRGQQVTLRCSSQSGHNTVSWYQQALGQGPQFIFQYYREEENGRGNFPPRFSGLQFPNYSSELNVNALELDDSALYLCASSLSASGSPLNTDTQYFGPGTRLTVL.

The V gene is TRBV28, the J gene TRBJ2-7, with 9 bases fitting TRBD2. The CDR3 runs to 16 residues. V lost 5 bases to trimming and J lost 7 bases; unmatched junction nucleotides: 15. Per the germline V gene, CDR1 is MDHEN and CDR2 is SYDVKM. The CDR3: CASSIPASGTRGEQYF. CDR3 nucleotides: TGTGCCAGCAGTATCCCCGCTAGCGGGACCCGAGGAGAGCAGTACTTC.

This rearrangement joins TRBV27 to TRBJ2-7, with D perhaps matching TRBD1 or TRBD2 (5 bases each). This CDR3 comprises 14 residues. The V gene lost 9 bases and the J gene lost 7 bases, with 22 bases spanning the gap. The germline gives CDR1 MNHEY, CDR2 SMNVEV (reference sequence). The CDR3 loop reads CASTALGALGEQYF. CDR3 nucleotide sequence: TGTGCCAGTACTGCCCTCGGGGCCCTCGGGGAGCAGTACTTC.

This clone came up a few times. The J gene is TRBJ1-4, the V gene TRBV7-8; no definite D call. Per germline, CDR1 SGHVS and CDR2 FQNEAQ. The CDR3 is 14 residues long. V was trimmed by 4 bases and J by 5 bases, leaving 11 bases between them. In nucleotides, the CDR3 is TGTGCCAGCAGCTCGTCCAACAGCAATGAAAAACTGTTTTTT. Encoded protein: CASSSSNSNEKLFF.

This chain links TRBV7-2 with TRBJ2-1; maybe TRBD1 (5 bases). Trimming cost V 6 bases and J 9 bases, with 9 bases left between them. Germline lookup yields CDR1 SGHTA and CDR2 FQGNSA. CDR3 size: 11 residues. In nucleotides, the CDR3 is TGTGCCAGCAGGTTTCAGGGTGAGCAGTTCTTC. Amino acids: CASRFQGEQFF.

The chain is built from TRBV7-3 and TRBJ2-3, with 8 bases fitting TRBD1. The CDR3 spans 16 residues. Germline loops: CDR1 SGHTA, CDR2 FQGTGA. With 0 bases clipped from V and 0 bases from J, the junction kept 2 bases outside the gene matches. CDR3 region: CASSLTRTGSTDTQYF. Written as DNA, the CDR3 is TGTGCCAGCAGCTTAACTAGGACAGGGAGCACAGATACGCAGTATTTT.

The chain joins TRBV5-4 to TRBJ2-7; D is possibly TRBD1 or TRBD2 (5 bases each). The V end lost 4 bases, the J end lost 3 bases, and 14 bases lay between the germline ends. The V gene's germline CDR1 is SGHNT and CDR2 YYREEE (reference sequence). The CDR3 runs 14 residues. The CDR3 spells CASSGLGPRYEQYF. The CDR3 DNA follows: TGTGCCAGCAGCGGATTGGGACCTCGCTACGAGCAGTACTTC.